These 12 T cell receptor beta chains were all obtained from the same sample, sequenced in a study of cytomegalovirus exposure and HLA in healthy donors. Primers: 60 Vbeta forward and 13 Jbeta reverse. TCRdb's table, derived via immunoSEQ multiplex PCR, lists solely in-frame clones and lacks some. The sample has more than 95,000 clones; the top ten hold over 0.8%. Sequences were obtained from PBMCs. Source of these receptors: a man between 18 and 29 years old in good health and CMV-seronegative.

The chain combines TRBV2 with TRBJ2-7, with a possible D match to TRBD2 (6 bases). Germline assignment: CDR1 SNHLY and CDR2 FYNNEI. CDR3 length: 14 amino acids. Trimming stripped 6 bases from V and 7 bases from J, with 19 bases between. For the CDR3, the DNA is TGTGCCAGCAGGTACGGGACTGGGGACTTTGAGCAGTACTTC. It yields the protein CASRYGTGDFEQYF. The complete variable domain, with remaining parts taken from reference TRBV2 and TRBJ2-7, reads EPEVTQTPSHQVTQMGQEVILRCVPISNHLYFYWYRQILGQKVEFLVSFYNNEISEKSEIFDDQFSVERPDGSNFTLKIRSTKLEDSAMYFCASRYGTGDFEQYFGPGTRLTVT.

CDR3 loop: CASSPPAGQYNEQFF. CDR3 coding DNA: TGTGCCAGCAGCCCGCCGGCTGGACAGTACAATGAGCAGTTCTTC. The chain joins TRBV5-5 to TRBJ2-1, with D possibly TRBD1 on 6 matching bases. Per the germline V gene, CDR1 is SGHKS and CDR2 is YYEKEE (reference sequence). Trimming stripped 4 bases from V and 4 bases from J, with 15 bases between. CDR3 length equals 15 residues.

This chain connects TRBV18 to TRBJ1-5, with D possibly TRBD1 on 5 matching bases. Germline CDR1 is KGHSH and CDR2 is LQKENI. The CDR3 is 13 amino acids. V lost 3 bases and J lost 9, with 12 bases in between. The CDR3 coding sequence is TGTGCCAGCTCACCGAGCGGGGGACGGCCCCAGCATTTT. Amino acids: CASSPSGGRPQHF. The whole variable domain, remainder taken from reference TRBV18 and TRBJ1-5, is NAGVMQNPRHLVRRRGQEARLRCSPMKGHSHVYWYRQLPEEGLKFMVYLQKENIIDESGMPKERFSAEFPKEGPSILRIQQVVRGDSAAYFCASSPSGGRPQHFGDGTRLSIL.

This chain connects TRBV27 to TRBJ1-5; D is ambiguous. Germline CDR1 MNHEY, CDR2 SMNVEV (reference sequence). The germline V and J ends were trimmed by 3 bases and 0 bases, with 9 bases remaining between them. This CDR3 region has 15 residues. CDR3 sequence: CASSLTHYSNQPQHF. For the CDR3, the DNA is TGTGCCAGCAGTTTGACACATTATAGCAATCAGCCCCAGCATTTT.

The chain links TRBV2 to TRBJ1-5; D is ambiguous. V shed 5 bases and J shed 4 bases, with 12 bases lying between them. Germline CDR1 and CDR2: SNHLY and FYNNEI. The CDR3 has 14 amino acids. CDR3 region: CASSLMAENQPQHF. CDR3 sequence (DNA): TGTGCCAGCAGTTTGATGGCGGAAAATCAGCCCCAGCATTTT.

The CDR3 DNA follows: TGTGCCAGCAGTTCTGGACAGTATGGCTACACCTTC. Its protein is CASSSGQYGYTF. V and J are TRBV27 and TRBJ1-2, with D tentatively TRBD1 (6 bases). The CDR3 spans 12 residues. V lost 4 bases and J lost 5, with 8 bases in between. Per germline, CDR1 MNHEY and CDR2 SMNVEV (reference sequence).

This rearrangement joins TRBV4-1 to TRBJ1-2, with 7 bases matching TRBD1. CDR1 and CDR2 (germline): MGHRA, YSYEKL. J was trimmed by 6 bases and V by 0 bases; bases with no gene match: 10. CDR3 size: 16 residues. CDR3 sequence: CASSQEITSGGDGYTF. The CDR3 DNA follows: TGCGCCAGCAGCCAAGAAATCACCTCAGGGGGAGATGGCTACACCTTC.

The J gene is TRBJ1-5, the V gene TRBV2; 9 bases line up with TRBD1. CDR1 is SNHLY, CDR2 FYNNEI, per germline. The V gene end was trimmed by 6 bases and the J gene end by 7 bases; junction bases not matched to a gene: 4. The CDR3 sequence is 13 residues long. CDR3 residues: CASRMGTGQPQHF. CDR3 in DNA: TGTGCCAGCAGGATGGGGACAGGGCAGCCCCAGCATTTT.

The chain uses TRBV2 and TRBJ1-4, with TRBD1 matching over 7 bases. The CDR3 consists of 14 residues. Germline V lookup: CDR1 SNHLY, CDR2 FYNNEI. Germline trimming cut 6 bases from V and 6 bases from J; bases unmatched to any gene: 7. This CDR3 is CASSAQGRDEKLFF. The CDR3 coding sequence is TGTGCCAGCAGCGCACAGGGGAGAGATGAAAAACTGTTTTTT.

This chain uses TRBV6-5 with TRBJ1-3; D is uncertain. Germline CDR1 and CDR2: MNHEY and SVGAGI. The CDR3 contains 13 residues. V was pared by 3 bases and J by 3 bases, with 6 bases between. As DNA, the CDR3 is TGTGCCAGCAGTTATGAGTATGGAAACACCATATATTTT. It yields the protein CASSYEYGNTIYF.

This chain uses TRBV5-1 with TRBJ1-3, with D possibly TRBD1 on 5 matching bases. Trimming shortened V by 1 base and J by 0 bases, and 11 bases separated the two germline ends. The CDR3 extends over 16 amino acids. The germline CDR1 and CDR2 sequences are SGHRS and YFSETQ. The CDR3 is CASSLYQGISGNTIYF. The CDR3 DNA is TGCGCCAGCAGCTTGTACCAGGGAATCTCTGGAAACACCATATATTTT.

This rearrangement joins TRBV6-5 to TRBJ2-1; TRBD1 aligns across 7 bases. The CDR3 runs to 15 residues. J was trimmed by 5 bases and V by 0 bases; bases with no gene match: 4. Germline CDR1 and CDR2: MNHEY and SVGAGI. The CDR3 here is CASSYSGGFDNEQFF. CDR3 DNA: TGTGCCAGCAGTTACTCAGGGGGCTTTGACAATGAGCAGTTCTTC.